The clone carrying this T cell receptor beta chain has only a few counts. The data belong to a study of patients and donors after allogeneic stem cell transplantation. Germline-derived CDR1 and CDR2 are SGDLS and YYNGEE. Trimming took off 7 bases at V and 2 bases at J, with 9 bases between the two ends. The CDR3 length is 13 residues. MiXCR, applied by TCRdb to the RT-PCR reads, yields one record per CDR3 protein. The data contain roughly 940,000 distinct CDR3 sequences, under 20% of them singletons. This TCR was recovered from a human donor who was either an allogeneic HSCT recipient or a stem cell or donor lymphocyte infusion donor (not recorded which). It is not recorded whose cells these are; they may come from a transplant donor. Sequenced material: blood, either unsorted or a sorted T cell fraction (not recorded which). This sequence joins TRBV9 and TRBJ2-2, with TRBD1 as a possible D gene (6 bases). The CDR3 here is CASGGPNTGELFF. CDR3 in DNA: TGTGCCAGCGGGGGCCCCAACACCGGGGAGCTGTTTTTT. Drawing the rest from reference TRBV9 and TRBJ2-2, the complete variable domain is DSGVTQTPKHLITATGQRVTLRCSPRSGDLSVYWYQQSLDQGLQFLIQYYNGEERAKGNILERFSAQQFPDLHSELNLSSLELGDSALYFCASGGPNTGELFFGEGSRLTVL.